The 4 T cell receptor beta chains listed next were all sequenced from one sample in a study of cytomegalovirus exposure and HLA in healthy donors. With 60 Vbeta and 13 Jbeta primers, the PCR was carried out. Clones were read by immunoSEQ multiplex PCR, and TCRdb kept only the in-frame ones, dropping some. The table lists 70,000 to 90,000 clones, approximately 70% of them singletons. The sample consisted of PBMCs. The origin of the receptors is a man aged 35 to 55 in good health and CMV-seropositive.

The chain combines TRBV18 with TRBJ2-6; 10 bases agree with TRBD1. Germline CDR1 reads KGHSH; CDR2 reads LQKENI. This CDR3 is built from 16 residues. V was clipped by 3 bases and J by 2 bases; unmatched bases: 1. CDR3 sequence: CASSPTGGTGANVLTF. The CDR3 nucleotides read TGTGCCAGCTCACCGACAGGGGGCACTGGGGCCAACGTCCTGACTTTC.

The rearrangement links TRBV18 to TRBJ1-5, with D perhaps matching TRBD1 (6 bases). V shed 2 bases and J shed 9 bases, with 11 bases lying between them. Germline V gives CDR1 KGHSH, CDR2 LQKENI. The CDR3 covers 13 residues. This CDR3 reads CASSPGGGGPQHF. CDR3 sequence (DNA): TGTGCCAGCTCACCAGGGGGCGGGGGGCCCCAGCATTTT.

This rearrangement joins TRBV30 to TRBJ2-3, with D perhaps matching TRBD2 (5 bases). CDR3 length: 15 residues. Germline V gene data show CDR1 as GTSNPN and CDR2 as SVGIG (reference sequence). With 0 bases removed from V and 5 bases from J, the gap between germline ends came to 15 bases. The CDR3 is CAWSVQRFTGDTQYF. CDR3 DNA: TGTGCCTGGAGTGTACAGCGGTTCACCGGAGATACGCAGTATTTT.

The CDR3 sequence: CASKRQGGCEQYF. In DNA form, the CDR3 reads TGTGCCAGCAAGAGGCAGGGTGGTTGCGAGCAGTACTTC. The chain carries TRBV21-1 and TRBJ2-7; the table's D call, TRBD1, has no DNA check behind it. TRBV21-1 is recorded as a pseudogene. This CDR3 comprises 13 residues.